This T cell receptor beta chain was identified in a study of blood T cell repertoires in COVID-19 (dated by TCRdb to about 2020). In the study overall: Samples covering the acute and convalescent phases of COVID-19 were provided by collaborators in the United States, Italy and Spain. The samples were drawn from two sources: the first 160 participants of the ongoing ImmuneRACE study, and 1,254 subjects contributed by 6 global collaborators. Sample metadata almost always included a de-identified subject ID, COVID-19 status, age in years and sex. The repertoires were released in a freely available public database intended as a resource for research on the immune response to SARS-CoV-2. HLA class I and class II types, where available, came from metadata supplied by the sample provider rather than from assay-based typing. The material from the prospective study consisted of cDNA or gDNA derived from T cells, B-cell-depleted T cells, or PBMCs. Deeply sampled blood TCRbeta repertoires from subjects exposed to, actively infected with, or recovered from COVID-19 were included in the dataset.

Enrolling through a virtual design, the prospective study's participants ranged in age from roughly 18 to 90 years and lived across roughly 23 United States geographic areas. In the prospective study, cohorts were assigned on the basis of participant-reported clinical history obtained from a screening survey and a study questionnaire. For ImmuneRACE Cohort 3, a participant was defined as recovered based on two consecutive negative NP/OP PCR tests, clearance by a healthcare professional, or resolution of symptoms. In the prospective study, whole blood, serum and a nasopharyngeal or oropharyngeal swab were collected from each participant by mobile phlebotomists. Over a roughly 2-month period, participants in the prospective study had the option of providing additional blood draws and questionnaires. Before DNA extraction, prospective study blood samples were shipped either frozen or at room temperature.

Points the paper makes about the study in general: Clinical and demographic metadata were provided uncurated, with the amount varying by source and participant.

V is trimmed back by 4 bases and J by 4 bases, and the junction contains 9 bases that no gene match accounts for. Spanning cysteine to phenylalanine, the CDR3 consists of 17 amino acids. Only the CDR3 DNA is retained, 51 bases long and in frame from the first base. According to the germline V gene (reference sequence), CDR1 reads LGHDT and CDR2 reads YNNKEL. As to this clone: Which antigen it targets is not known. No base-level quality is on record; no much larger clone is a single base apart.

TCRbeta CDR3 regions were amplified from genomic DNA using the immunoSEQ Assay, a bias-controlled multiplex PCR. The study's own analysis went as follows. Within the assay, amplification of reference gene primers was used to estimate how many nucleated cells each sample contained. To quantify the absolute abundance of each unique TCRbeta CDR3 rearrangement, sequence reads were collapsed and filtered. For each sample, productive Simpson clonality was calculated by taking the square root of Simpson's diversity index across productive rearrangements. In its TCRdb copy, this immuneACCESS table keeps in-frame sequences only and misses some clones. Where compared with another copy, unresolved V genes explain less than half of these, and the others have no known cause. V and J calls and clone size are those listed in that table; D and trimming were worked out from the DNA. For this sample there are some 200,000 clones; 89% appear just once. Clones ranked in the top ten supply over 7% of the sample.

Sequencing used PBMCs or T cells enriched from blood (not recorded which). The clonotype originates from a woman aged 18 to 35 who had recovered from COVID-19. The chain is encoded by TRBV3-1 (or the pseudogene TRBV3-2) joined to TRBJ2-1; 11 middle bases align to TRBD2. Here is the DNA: TGTGCCAGCAGCCTCATATCTAGCGGGGGGCCTTACAATGAGCAGTTCTTC. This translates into CASSLISSGGPYNEQFF.